This T cell receptor beta chain appears in the sequencing data of a study of T cells in Graves' hyperthyroidism and ophthalmopathy. Germline assignment: CDR1 MGHRA and CDR2 YSYEKL. Trimming removed 0 bases at V and 6 bases at J, with 12 bases between. The CDR3 length is 15 residues. Subjects aged 18 to 65 presented with newly diagnosed hyperthyroidism of less than 2 months' duration. The source material, RNA transcripts, was used to amplify TCR beta CDR3 regions. The HTBI primer set drove a first-round RT-PCR of the TCR CDR3. TCRdb redid the calling of the multiplex PCR reads with MiXCR, one entry per CDR3 protein. The table has approximately 610,000 distinct CDR3 sequences, around 17% seen once.

The sequenced sample consisted of blood. The chain has TRBV4-1 and TRBJ2-1, with D maybe TRBD1 (5 bases). The TCR originated in a woman between 18 and 29 years old with Graves' hyperthyroidism. The CDR3 sequence: CASSQEGRNFNEQFF. CDR3 sequence (DNA): TGCGCCAGCAGCCAAGAGGGGCGGAACTTCAATGAGCAGTTCTTC.